Listed below are T cell receptor beta chains from one sample, sequenced in a study of graft-versus-host responses after intestinal transplantation. No antigen has been identified for these receptors. Using immunoSEQ multiplex PCR, the repertoire was profiled, and TCRdb retains in-frame clones only, with some absent. The data hold about 50,000 clones, with around 90% observed a single time. The material was unstimulated CD4+ T cells sorted from spleen or lymph node cells, obtained before transplant. These receptor sequences come from a human donor who was the organ donor for an intestinal transplant. Both conserved end residues are part of each CDR3. Fields, in order: CDR3 length, J gene, clone size, V gene, D gene, CDR3 protein, CDR3 DNA. The D gene is left open where the match is weak. Size is omitted from some rows. Given values are once, few, many or a class for expanded clones.

len: 16
j_gene: TRBJ2-1
abundance: NA
v_gene: TRBV28
d_gene: TRBD2
CDR3aa: CASSLARLAGVGEQFF
CDR3nt: TGTGCCAGCAGTTTAGCTCGACTAGCGGGAGTTGGGGAGCAGTTCTTC

len: 13
j_gene: TRBJ1-2
abundance: NA
v_gene: TRBV6-5
d_gene: NA
CDR3aa: CASWGWGHYGYTF
CDR3nt: TGTGCCAGCTGGGGTTGGGGACACTATGGCTACACCTTC

len: 15
j_gene: TRBJ1-1
abundance: NA
v_gene: TRBV7-9
d_gene: TRBD1
CDR3aa: CASSLVDRGKVVAFF
CDR3nt: TGTGCCAGCAGCTTAGTGGACAGGGGGAAAGTAGTAGCTTTCTTT

len: 16
j_gene: TRBJ1-2
abundance: NA
v_gene: TRBV29-1
d_gene: TRBD1
CDR3aa: CSVDRDRGIVGYGYTF
CDR3nt: TGCAGCGTCGACCGGGACAGGGGGATTGTCGGCTATGGCTACACCTTC

len: 11
j_gene: TRBJ2-5
abundance: NA
v_gene: TRBV15
d_gene: NA
CDR3aa: CATSLQETQYF
CDR3nt: TGTGCCACCAGCTTACAAGAGACCCAGTACTTC

len: 15
j_gene: TRBJ2-1
abundance: NA
v_gene: TRBV27
d_gene: TRBD2
CDR3aa: CASSLIGRLNNEQFF
CDR3nt: TGTGCCAGCAGTTTAATCGGGAGGCTAAACAATGAGCAGTTCTTC

len: 10
j_gene: TRBJ1-2
abundance: NA
v_gene: TRBV20-1
d_gene: NA
CDR3aa: CSARQGGYTF
CDR3nt: TGCAGTGCTAGACAGGGAGGCTACACCTTC

len: 14
j_gene: TRBJ2-3
abundance: NA
v_gene: TRBV28
d_gene: NA
CDR3aa: CASSSFLQGDTQYF
CDR3nt: TGTGCCAGCAGTTCATTCCTTCAGGGAGATACGCAGTATTTT

len: 11
j_gene: TRBJ2-1
abundance: NA
v_gene: TRBV19
d_gene: NA
CDR3aa: CAVRDSLEQFF
CDR3nt: TGTGCCGTCCGAGACAGTCTTGAGCAGTTCTTC

len: 13
j_gene: TRBJ2-7
abundance: NA
v_gene: TRBV6-1
d_gene: NA
CDR3aa: CASSRTGLYEQYF
CDR3nt: TGTGCCAGCAGCCGAACAGGGCTGTACGAGCAGTACTTC

len: 15
j_gene: TRBJ2-1
abundance: NA
v_gene: TRBV5-4
d_gene: TRBD2
CDR3aa: CASSLTSGPYNEQFF
CDR3nt: TGTGCCAGCAGCCTCACTAGCGGTCCCTACAATGAGCAGTTCTTC

len: 14
j_gene: TRBJ1-2
abundance: NA
v_gene: TRBV6-5
d_gene: TRBD1
CDR3aa: CASSTDRGNYGYTF
CDR3nt: TGTGCCAGCAGTACCGACAGGGGTAACTATGGCTACACCTTC

len: 17
j_gene: TRBJ2-5
abundance: NA
v_gene: TRBV4-2
d_gene: TRBD2
CDR3aa: CASSQDWASGEGETQYF
CDR3nt: TGTGCCAGCAGCCAAGATTGGGCTAGCGGAGAAGGGGAGACCCAGTACTTC

len: 18
j_gene: TRBJ1-3
abundance: NA
v_gene: TRBV5-1
d_gene: NA
CDR3aa: CASSPVAGTPVSGNTIYF
CDR3nt: TGCGCCAGCAGCCCGGTGGCCGGGACGCCAGTCTCTGGAAACACCATATATTTT

len: 12
j_gene: TRBJ2-3
abundance: NA
v_gene: TRBV30
d_gene: NA
CDR3aa: CAWMGGRDTQYF
CDR3nt: TGTGCCTGGATGGGGGGGCGCGATACGCAGTATTTT

len: 11
j_gene: TRBJ2-7
abundance: NA
v_gene: TRBV19
d_gene: NA
CDR3aa: CASSMGNRQYF
CDR3nt: TGTGCCAGTAGTATGGGAAATCGGCAGTACTTC

len: 13
j_gene: TRBJ1-2
abundance: NA
v_gene: TRBV28
d_gene: TRBD1
CDR3aa: CASSSGTVWGYTF
CDR3nt: TGTGCCAGCAGTTCCGGGACAGTATGGGGCTACACCTTC

len: 14
j_gene: TRBJ2-7
abundance: NA
v_gene: TRBV10-1
d_gene: TRBD2
CDR3aa: CASISLAGGYEQYF
CDR3nt: TGCGCCAGCATTTCACTAGCGGGAGGCTACGAGCAGTACTTC

len: 15
j_gene: TRBJ2-3
abundance: NA
v_gene: TRBV5-8
d_gene: TRBD2
CDR3aa: CASSPGTSGTDTQYF
CDR3nt: TGTGCCAGCAGCCCCGGGACTAGCGGCACAGATACGCAGTATTTT

len: 14
j_gene: TRBJ1-6
abundance: NA
v_gene: TRBV30
d_gene: NA
CDR3aa: CAWSVAGYNSPLHF
CDR3nt: TGTGCCTGGAGTGTTGCAGGGTATAATTCACCCCTCCACTTT

len: 17
j_gene: TRBJ2-1
abundance: NA
v_gene: TRBV2
d_gene: NA
CDR3aa: CASSDSPRGISYNEQFF
CDR3nt: TGTGCCAGCAGTGACAGCCCTAGGGGAATCTCCTACAATGAGCAGTTCTTC

len: 14
j_gene: TRBJ1-2
abundance: NA
v_gene: TRBV7-2
d_gene: NA
CDR3aa: CASSLVRGHYGYTF
CDR3nt: TGTGCCAGCAGCTTAGTCAGGGGCCACTATGGCTACACCTTC

len: 13
j_gene: TRBJ2-7
abundance: NA
v_gene: TRBV18
d_gene: NA
CDR3aa: CASSRGTAYEQYF
CDR3nt: TGTGCCAGCTCACGTGGCACAGCCTACGAGCAGTACTTC

len: 17
j_gene: TRBJ2-7
abundance: NA
v_gene: TRBV4-1
d_gene: TRBD2
CDR3aa: CASSQDRSSGIPYEQYF
CDR3nt: TGCGCCAGCAGCCAAGATCGGAGTAGCGGGATCCCCTACGAGCAGTACTTC

len: 12
j_gene: TRBJ1-1
abundance: NA
v_gene: TRBV19
d_gene: NA
CDR3aa: CASIRGGAEAFF
CDR3nt: TGTGCCAGTATTAGGGGAGGCGCTGAAGCTTTCTTT

len: 12
j_gene: TRBJ2-2
abundance: once
v_gene: TRBV5-8
d_gene: NA
CDR3aa: CASSLRFGELFF
CDR3nt: TGTGCCAGCAGCTTGCGCTTCGGGGAGCTGTTTTTT

len: 18
j_gene: TRBJ1-5
abundance: NA
v_gene: TRBV7-3
d_gene: TRBD1
CDR3aa: CASSLRIQGDRSNQPQHF
CDR3nt: TGTGCCAGCAGCTTACGCATACAGGGGGATAGGAGCAATCAGCCCCAGCATTTT

len: 14
j_gene: TRBJ2-5
abundance: NA
v_gene: TRBV28
d_gene: NA
CDR3aa: CASSLTQGGETQYF
CDR3nt: TGTGCCAGCAGTTTGACACAGGGGGGGGAGACCCAGTACTTC

len: 16
j_gene: TRBJ2-7
abundance: NA
v_gene: TRBV28
d_gene: TRBD2
CDR3aa: CASSFAGGPYLYEQYF
CDR3nt: TGTGCCAGCAGTTTTGCGGGAGGGCCCTACCTCTACGAGCAGTACTTC

len: 16
j_gene: TRBJ1-1
abundance: NA
v_gene: TRBV4-3
d_gene: NA
CDR3aa: CASSQDVRGLGTEAFF
CDR3nt: TGCGCCAGCAGCCAAGATGTTCGGGGGCTCGGCACTGAAGCTTTCTTT

len: 13
j_gene: TRBJ2-3
abundance: NA
v_gene: TRBV9
d_gene: NA
CDR3aa: CASSPGVTDTQYF
CDR3nt: TGTGCCAGCAGCCCCGGCGTCACAGATACGCAGTATTTT

len: 16
j_gene: TRBJ2-2
abundance: NA
v_gene: TRBV19
d_gene: NA
CDR3aa: CASSISPGGRSGELFF
CDR3nt: TGTGCCAGTAGTATCTCCCCTGGGGGGCGGAGCGGGGAGCTGTTTTTT

len: 14
j_gene: TRBJ2-3
abundance: once
v_gene: TRBV12-5
d_gene: TRBD2
CDR3aa: CASGEGGAKDTQYF
CDR3nt: TGTGCTAGTGGGGAGGGAGGGGCGAAAGATACGCAGTATTTT

len: 16
j_gene: TRBJ2-7
abundance: NA
v_gene: TRBV4-1
d_gene: NA
CDR3aa: CANSQVARTTGYEQYF
CDR3nt: TGCGCCAACAGCCAAGTTGCTCGGACAACCGGCTACGAGCAGTACTTC

len: 16
j_gene: TRBJ2-1
abundance: NA
v_gene: TRBV2
d_gene: NA
CDR3aa: CASSESTPGTKNEQFF
CDR3nt: TGTGCCAGCAGTGAATCTACGCCCGGGACCAAGAATGAGCAGTTCTTC

len: 17
j_gene: TRBJ2-7
abundance: NA
v_gene: TRBV5-1
d_gene: NA
CDR3aa: CASSLDTPLGDSYEQYF
CDR3nt: TGCGCCAGCAGCTTGGACACACCCCTGGGCGACTCCTACGAGCAGTACTTC

len: 13
j_gene: TRBJ2-7
abundance: NA
v_gene: TRBV2
d_gene: TRBD2
CDR3aa: CAGSSSGSGEQYF
CDR3nt: TGTGCCGGGAGTTCGAGCGGGAGTGGCGAGCAGTACTTC

len: 15
j_gene: TRBJ2-7
abundance: few
v_gene: TRBV4-2
d_gene: NA
CDR3aa: CASSPYAGLSYEQYF
CDR3nt: TGTGCCAGCAGCCCCTACGCAGGACTGAGTTACGAGCAGTACTTC

len: 14
j_gene: TRBJ2-3
abundance: once
v_gene: TRBV6-1
d_gene: NA
CDR3aa: CASSEVPSTDTQYF
CDR3nt: TGTGCCAGCAGTGAAGTTCCGAGCACAGATACGCAGTATTTT

len: 14
j_gene: TRBJ1-5
abundance: NA
v_gene: TRBV27
d_gene: NA
CDR3aa: CASSLFGSNQPQHF
CDR3nt: TGTGCCAGCAGTTTATTCGGCAGCAATCAGCCCCAGCATTTT

len: 15
j_gene: TRBJ2-4
abundance: once
v_gene: TRBV4-1
d_gene: NA
CDR3aa: CASSPVGLAKNIQYF
CDR3nt: TGCGCCAGCAGCCCAGTGGGACTAGCCAAAAACATTCAGTACTTC

len: 16
j_gene: TRBJ1-1
abundance: NA
v_gene: TRBV5-4
d_gene: NA
CDR3aa: CASSPVPTAKNTEAFF
CDR3nt: TGTGCCAGCAGCCCCGTCCCGACAGCTAAGAACACTGAAGCTTTCTTT

len: 14
j_gene: TRBJ2-2
abundance: NA
v_gene: TRBV27
d_gene: NA
CDR3aa: CASSLNSHTGELFF
CDR3nt: TGTGCCAGCAGTTTAAACTCCCACACCGGGGAGCTGTTTTTT

len: 15
j_gene: TRBJ2-2
abundance: NA
v_gene: TRBV10-3
d_gene: NA
CDR3aa: CAISDSGTNTGELFF
CDR3nt: TGTGCCATCAGTGATTCCGGGACCAACACCGGGGAGCTGTTTTTT

len: 12
j_gene: TRBJ2-6
abundance: NA
v_gene: TRBV28
d_gene: NA
CDR3aa: CASRAGANVLTF
CDR3nt: TGTGCCAGCAGGGCTGGGGCCAACGTCCTGACTTTC

len: 16
j_gene: TRBJ1-5
abundance: NA
v_gene: TRBV4-2
d_gene: TRBD1
CDR3aa: CASSHRQGRRNQPQHF
CDR3nt: TGTGCCAGCAGCCACCGACAGGGAAGGCGCAATCAGCCCCAGCATTTT

len: 14
j_gene: TRBJ1-3
abundance: once
v_gene: TRBV30
d_gene: NA
CDR3aa: CAWSPSSSGNTIYF
CDR3nt: TGTGCCTGGAGTCCCAGCTCCTCTGGAAACACCATATATTTT

len: 14
j_gene: TRBJ1-2
abundance: NA
v_gene: TRBV28
d_gene: NA
CDR3aa: CASSLQVPPEGYTF
CDR3nt: TGTGCCAGCAGTTTACAGGTTCCCCCGGAGGGCTACACCTTC

len: 17
j_gene: TRBJ1-4
abundance: NA
v_gene: TRBV7-2
d_gene: TRBD1
CDR3aa: CASSPGTGGVRNEKLFF
CDR3nt: TGTGCCAGCAGTCCCGGGACAGGGGGCGTTCGTAATGAAAAACTGTTTTTT

len: 13
j_gene: TRBJ2-7
abundance: NA
v_gene: TRBV6-5
d_gene: TRBD1
CDR3aa: CASSYSDPGQEYF
CDR3nt: TGTGCCAGCAGTTACTCTGACCCGGGACAGGAGTACTTC

len: 15
j_gene: TRBJ2-1
abundance: NA
v_gene: TRBV12-1
d_gene: NA
CDR3aa: CASSWTRCGSNEQFF
CDR3nt: TGTGCCAGCAGCTGGACTAGGTGCGGTAGCAATGAGCAGTTCTTC

len: 11
j_gene: TRBJ2-7
abundance: NA
v_gene: TRBV6-5
d_gene: TRBD2
CDR3aa: CASRGGYEQYF
CDR3nt: TGTGCCAGCAGGGGGGGGTACGAGCAGTACTTC

len: 15
j_gene: TRBJ2-4
abundance: NA
v_gene: TRBV9
d_gene: NA
CDR3aa: CASSVSPGAEGIQYF
CDR3nt: TGTGCCAGCAGCGTATCGCCGGGGGCCGAGGGCATTCAGTACTTC